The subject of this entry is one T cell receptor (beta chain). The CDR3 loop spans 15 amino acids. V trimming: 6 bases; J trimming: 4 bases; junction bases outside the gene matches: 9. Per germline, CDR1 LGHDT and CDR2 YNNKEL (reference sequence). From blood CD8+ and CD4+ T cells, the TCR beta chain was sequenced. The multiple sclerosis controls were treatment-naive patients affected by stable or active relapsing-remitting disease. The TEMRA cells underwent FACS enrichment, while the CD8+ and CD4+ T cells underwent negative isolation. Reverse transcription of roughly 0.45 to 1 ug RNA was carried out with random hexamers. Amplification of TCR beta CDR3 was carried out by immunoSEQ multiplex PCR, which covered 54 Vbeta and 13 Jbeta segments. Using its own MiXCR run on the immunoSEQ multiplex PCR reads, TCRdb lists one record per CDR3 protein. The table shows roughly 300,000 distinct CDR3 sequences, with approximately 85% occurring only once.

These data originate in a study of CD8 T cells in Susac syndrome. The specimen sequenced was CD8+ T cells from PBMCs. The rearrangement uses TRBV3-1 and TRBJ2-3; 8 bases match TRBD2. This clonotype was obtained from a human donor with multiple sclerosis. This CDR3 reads CASSFGLARPDTQYF. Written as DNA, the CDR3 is TGTGCCAGCAGTTTCGGACTAGCTCGACCAGATACGCAGTATTTT.